A single sample gave rise to the 10 T cell receptor beta chains below, sequenced in a study of cytomegalovirus exposure and HLA in healthy donors. TCRdb keeps only in-frame clones here, not all; method: immunoSEQ multiplex PCR. Of around 140,000 clones in the sample, roughly 89% were seen once. The material sequenced was PBMCs. Source of these receptors: a woman younger than 30 in good health and CMV-seronegative.

The V gene is TRBV6-6, the J gene TRBJ2-7; D is perhaps TRBD2 (5 bases). Germline CDR1 and CDR2: MNHNY and SVGAGI (reference sequence). CDR3 length: 13 amino acids. With 0 bases removed from V and 6 bases from J, the gap between germline ends came to 9 bases. The CDR3 DNA reads as TGTGCCAGCAGTTACTCGAGAGGGTTCGAGCAGTACTTC. It specifies CASSYSRGFEQYF.

V usage is TRBV2 and J usage is TRBJ2-3, with D possibly TRBD1 on 5 matching bases. Trimming took 3 bases from V and 2 from J, leaving 9 bases between them. Per germline, CDR1 SNHLY and CDR2 FYNNEI. CDR3 length: 14 amino acids. This chain's CDR3 is CASSDVTATDTQYF. The CDR3, as DNA: TGTGCCAGCAGTGATGTGACAGCCACAGATACGCAGTATTTT.

This chain uses TRBV7-9 with TRBJ1-1; TRBD1 might be the D (5 bases). The CDR3 extends over 12 amino acids. The germline V gene encodes CDR1 SEHNR and CDR2 FQNEAQ (reference sequence). V lost 8 bases and J lost 7, with 14 bases in between. The CDR3 bases are TGTGCCAGCGGGGGGAGGTCTATTGAAGCTTTCTTT. Encoded protein: CASGGRSIEAFF.

The chain has TRBV5-1 and TRBJ2-7, with 7 bases matching TRBD1. The V segment lost 2 bases and the J segment 6 bases; nucleotides outside the gene matches: 8. The CDR3 length is 14 residues. CDR1 and CDR2 from the germline V gene are SGHRS and YFSETQ. The CDR3 loop is CASSFQQGSGEQYF. CDR3 nucleotides: TGCGCCAGCAGCTTCCAACAGGGGTCGGGCGAGCAGTACTTC.

V usage is TRBV6-1 and J usage is TRBJ2-5, with a possible D match to TRBD1 (6 bases). This CDR3 is 16 amino acids long. The V gene's germline CDR1 is MNHNS and CDR2 SASEGT. V lost 4 bases and J lost 3, with 18 bases in between. The CDR3, as DNA: TGTGCCAGCAGTGCCCCTACGGGGACATACGAAGAGACCCAGTACTTC. Its protein product is CASSAPTGTYEETQYF.

The chain employs TRBV5-1 and TRBJ2-4, with TRBD1 identical over 7 bases. This CDR3 is built from 15 residues. Germline V CDR1 and CDR2: SGHRS, YFSETQ. V lost 5 bases, J lost 5 bases, and 10 bases stayed unmatched. The CDR3 bases are TGCGCCAGCAGTTTGCCAAGGGGGCTTGAAAACATTCAGTACTTC. As protein: CASSLPRGLENIQYF.

The chain employs TRBV30 and TRBJ2-7; 9 nucleotides line up with TRBD2. The CDR3 is 15 amino acids. Germline lookup yields CDR1 GTSNPN and CDR2 SVGIG (reference sequence). V was pared by 3 bases and J by 2 bases, with 8 bases of the junction left unmatched. DNA for the CDR3: TGTGCCTGGAGCGGTAGCGGGGGCCATCCCTACGAGCAGTACTTC. This encodes CAWSGSGGHPYEQYF.

The chain has TRBV5-1 and TRBJ1-2; TRBD1 is a possible D gene (6 bases). The germline V gene has CDR1 SGHRS and CDR2 YFSETQ. This CDR3 contains 15 residues. Trimming stripped 0 bases from V and 6 bases from J, with 15 bases between. DNA for the CDR3: TGCGCCAGCAGCTTGGGACAGGTGGTATCTCATGGCTACACCTTC. The encoded protein is CASSLGQVVSHGYTF.

The chain employs TRBV11-2 and TRBJ1-2, with D possibly TRBD1 on 5 matching bases. CDR3 size: 14 residues. Germline values: CDR1 SGHAT, CDR2 FQNNGV. V lost 4 bases to trimming and J lost 4 bases, with 13 bases between them. The CDR3 region is CASSSTGDGYGYTF. The CDR3 DNA sequence: TGTGCCAGCAGCTCAACAGGAGACGGCTATGGCTACACCTTC.

This chain uses TRBV18 with TRBJ2-3; 11 nucleotides agree with TRBD1. The ends lost 3 bases at V and 6 bases at J; junction bases unmatched: 5. CDR3 length: 15 residues. The germline V gene has CDR1 KGHSH and CDR2 LQKENI. As DNA, the CDR3 is TGTGCCAGCTCACCTCAAGGACAGGGGGCCGATACGCAGTATTTT. Amino acid sequence: CASSPQGQGADTQYF.